This entry features one TCR beta chain sequence. What it binds is unknown. The CDR3 has 13 residues. CDR1 is SGHVS and CDR2 is FNYEAQ in the germline V gene. Trimming took 2 bases from V and 10 from J, leaving 12 bases between them. The sample belongs to a study of shared clonotypes between healthy human individuals. Study information: Every donor yielded three CD4 naive, three CD4 memory, two CD8 naive and one CD8 memory plate. Study-level results: Large depth notwithstanding, sorted-subset sequencing proved incomplete by rarefaction. Non-shared clonotypes displayed generation probabilities falling below those of clonotypes present in all four donors.

TCRdb's copy holds only in-frame clones and misses some; the assay was immunoSEQ multiplex PCR. Found here are around 2.1 million clones, more than 85% of them singletons; the top ten hold more than 1.5%. Naive CD8 cells lacked CD45RO, underwent positive selection for CCR7 and left out terminally differentiated effector memory CD45RA+ cells. Caucasian adults living in Nashville, Tennessee, provided all samples. Sequences were obtained from naive CD8+ T cells from PBMCs. The clonotype was recovered from a man aged 18 to 29 in good health. Some clones in this sample may be carry-over from other donors' samples. The rearrangement uses TRBV7-6 and TRBJ2-1, with a possible D match to TRBD2 (6 bases). CDR3 region: CASSLPGRREQFF. The CDR3 DNA sequence: TGTGCCAGCAGCTTACCCGGGAGAAGGGAGCAGTTCTTC.